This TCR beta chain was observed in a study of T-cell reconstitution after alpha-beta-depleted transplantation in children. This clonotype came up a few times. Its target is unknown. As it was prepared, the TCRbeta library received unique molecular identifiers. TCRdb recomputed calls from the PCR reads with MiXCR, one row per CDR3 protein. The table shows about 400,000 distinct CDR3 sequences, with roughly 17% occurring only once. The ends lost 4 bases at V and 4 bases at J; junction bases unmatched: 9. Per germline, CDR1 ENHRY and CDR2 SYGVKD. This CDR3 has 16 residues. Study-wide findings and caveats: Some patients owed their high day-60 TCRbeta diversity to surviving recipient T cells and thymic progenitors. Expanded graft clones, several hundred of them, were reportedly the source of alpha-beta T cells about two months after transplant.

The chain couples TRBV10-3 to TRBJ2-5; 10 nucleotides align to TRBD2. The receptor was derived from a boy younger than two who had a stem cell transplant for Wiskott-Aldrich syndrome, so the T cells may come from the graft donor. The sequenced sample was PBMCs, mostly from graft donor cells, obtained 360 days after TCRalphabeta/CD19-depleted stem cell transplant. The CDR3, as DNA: TGTGCCATCAGTGTGTGGCTAGCGGGAGAAGGAGAGACCCAGTACTTC. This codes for CAISVWLAGEGETQYF.